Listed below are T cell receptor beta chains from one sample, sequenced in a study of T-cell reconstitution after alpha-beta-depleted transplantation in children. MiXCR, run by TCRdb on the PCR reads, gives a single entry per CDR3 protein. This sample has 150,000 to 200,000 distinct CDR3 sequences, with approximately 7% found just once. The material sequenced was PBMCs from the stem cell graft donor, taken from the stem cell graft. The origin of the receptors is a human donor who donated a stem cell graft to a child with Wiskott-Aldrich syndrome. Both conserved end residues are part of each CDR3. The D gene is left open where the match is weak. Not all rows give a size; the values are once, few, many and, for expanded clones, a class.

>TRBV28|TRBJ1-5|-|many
TGTGCCAGCAGTTTCTGGACTGTGAGCAATCAGCCCCAGCATTTT
CASSFWTVSNQPQHF
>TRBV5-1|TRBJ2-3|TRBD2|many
TGCGCCAGCAGTGGTATGGGCGGGAGGAACACAGATACGCAGTATTTT
CASSGMGGRNTDTQYF
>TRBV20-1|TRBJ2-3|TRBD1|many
TGCAGTGCTCCCCCCAGGGGGATCACAGATACGCAGTATTTT
CSAPPRGITDTQYF
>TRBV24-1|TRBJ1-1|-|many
TGTGCCACCAGTGATTTCGGGGGGGAAGCTTTCTTT
CATSDFGGEAFF
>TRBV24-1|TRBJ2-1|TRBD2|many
TGTGCCACCAGTGATTTACAGCGGGAAAGGAATGAGCAGTTCTTC
CATSDLQRERNEQFF
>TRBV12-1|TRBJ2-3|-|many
TGTGCCAGCAGCTATCAAATAGCGGGAGTAAAGGAGACAGATACGCAGTATTTT
CASSYQIAGVKETDTQYF
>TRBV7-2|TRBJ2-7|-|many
TGTGCCAGCAGCATCGTCAGGGTCGAGCAGTACTTC
CASSIVRVEQYF
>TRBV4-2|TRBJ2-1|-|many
TGTGCCAGCAGTCCCGTCGGGGGAGATAGCTACAATGAGCAGTTCTTC
CASSPVGGDSYNEQFF
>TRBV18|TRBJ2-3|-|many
TGTGCCAGCTCACCTTCAGATACGCAGTATTTT
CASSPSDTQYF
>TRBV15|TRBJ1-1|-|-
TGTGCCACCAGCAGAGAGCCCATGCAGGTACTTCTGGCCGTTAACACTGAAGCTTTCTTT
CATSREPMQVLLAVNTEAFF
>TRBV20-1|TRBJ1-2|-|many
TGCAGTGCTAGTGTAGGGAACTATGGCTACACCTTC
CSASVGNYGYTF
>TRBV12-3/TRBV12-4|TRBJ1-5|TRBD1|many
TGTGCCAGCAGTACAAGGACAGGGGAAATCACTCAGCCCCAGCATTTT
CASSTRTGEITQPQHF
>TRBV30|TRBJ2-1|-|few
TGTGCCTGGAGTGTGTTTCCCCCGGTCTCCAGTTCCAGCAATGAGCAGTTCTTC
CAWSVFPPVSSSSNEQFF
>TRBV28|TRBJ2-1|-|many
TGTGCCAGCACGGGTCCGGGGCACTACAATGAGCAGTTCTTC
CASTGPGHYNEQFF
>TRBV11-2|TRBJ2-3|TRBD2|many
TGTGCCAGCAGTTTTTCGACTAGCGGGGGGGCAAATACGCAGTATTTT
CASSFSTSGGANTQYF
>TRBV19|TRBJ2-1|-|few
TGTGCCAGTAAGAAAGGTAGCCGAGAGAATGAGCAGTTCTTC
CASKKGSRENEQFF
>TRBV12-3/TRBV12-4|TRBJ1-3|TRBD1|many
TGTGCCAGCAGAGGGACAGCCGGAAACACCATATATTTT
CASRGTAGNTIYF
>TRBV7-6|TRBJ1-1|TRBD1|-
TGTGCCAGCAGCCACGGACAGGGGAGAGGAACTGAAGCTTTCTTT
CASSHGQGRGTEAFF
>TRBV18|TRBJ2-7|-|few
TGTGCCAGCTCATCTGCGGGGAGCGAGCAGTACTTC
CASSSAGSEQYF
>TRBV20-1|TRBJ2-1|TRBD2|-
TGCAGTGCTTCCGGGACTAGAGGTAAAAATGAGCAGTTCTTC
CSASGTRGKNEQFF
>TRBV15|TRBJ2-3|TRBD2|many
TGTGCCACCAACAACCTGGCGGGGGGTACAGATACGCAGTATTTT
CATNNLAGGTDTQYF
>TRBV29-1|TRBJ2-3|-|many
TGCAGCGTTGAGCGTCAGGGTGCAGATACGCAGTATTTT
CSVERQGADTQYF
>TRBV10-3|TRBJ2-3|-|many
TGTGCCATCAGTGAGTCGAGGAGCACAGATACGCAGTATTTT
CAISESRSTDTQYF
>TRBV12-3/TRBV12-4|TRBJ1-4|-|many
TGTGCCAGCAGTTTTCAGGGGCTGTACGAAAAACTGTTTTTT
CASSFQGLYEKLFF
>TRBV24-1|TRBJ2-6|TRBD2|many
TGTGCCACCAGTGGGGAGGGACGCGGAGAAAACTCTGGGGCCAACGTCCTGACTTTC
CATSGEGRGENSGANVLTF
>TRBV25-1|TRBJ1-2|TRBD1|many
TGTGCCAGCAGTGGCGACAGGGGAGTGGGGCTCTATGGCTACACCTTC
CASSGDRGVGLYGYTF
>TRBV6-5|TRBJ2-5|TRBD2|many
TGTGCCAGCAGGGCCGGGACTAGCGGGATGGCACAAGAGACCCAGTACTTC
CASRAGTSGMAQETQYF
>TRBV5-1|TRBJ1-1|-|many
TGCGCCAGCAGCCAACGTCCAGGGACGGTTGGTGCTTTCTTT
CASSQRPGTVGAFF
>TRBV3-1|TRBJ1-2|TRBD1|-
TGTGCCAGCAGCCCTGGGACAGAAAAATTTTATGGCTACACCTTC
CASSPGTEKFYGYTF
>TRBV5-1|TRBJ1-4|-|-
TGCGCCAGCAGAGGGTTTGCAACTAATGAAAAACTGTTTTTT
CASRGFATNEKLFF
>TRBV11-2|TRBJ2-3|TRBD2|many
TGTGCCAGCAGGGGAACTAGCGGGAGGACAAAAACAGATACGCAGTATTTT
CASRGTSGRTKTDTQYF
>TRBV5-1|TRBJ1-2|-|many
TGCGCCAGCAGCTTGGTTCCGGATAACTATGGCTACACCTTC
CASSLVPDNYGYTF
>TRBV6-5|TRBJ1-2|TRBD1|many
TGTGCCAGCAGTTCCCCCAGGACAGGGCTGCTCAACTATGGCTACACCTTC
CASSSPRTGLLNYGYTF
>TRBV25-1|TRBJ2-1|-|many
TGTGCCAGCAGTGAACAGGGTGGGAATGAGCAGTTCTTC
CASSEQGGNEQFF
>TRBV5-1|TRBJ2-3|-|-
TGCGCCAGCGGCGTAGTGAGCGGCGAAGATACGCAGTATTTT
CASGVVSGEDTQYF
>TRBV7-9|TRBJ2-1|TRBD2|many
TGTGCCAGCAGCTTAACTAGCGGGAGGAATGAGCAGTTCTTC
CASSLTSGRNEQFF
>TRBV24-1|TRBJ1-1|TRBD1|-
TGTGCCACCAGTGATGCAGGGGGCCCTGAAGCTTTCTTT
CATSDAGGPEAFF
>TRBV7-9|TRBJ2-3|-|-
TGTGCCAGCAGCTTCTCCTCAAGCACAGATACGCAGTATTTT
CASSFSSSTDTQYF
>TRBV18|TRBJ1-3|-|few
TGTGCCAGCTCACCCGGAAACACCATATATTTT
CASSPGNTIYF
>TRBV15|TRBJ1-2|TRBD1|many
TGTGCCACCAGCATCGTTGACTGGACAGGGTTCGGCTACACCTTC
CATSIVDWTGFGYTF
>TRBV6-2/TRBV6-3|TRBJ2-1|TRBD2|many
TGTGCCAGCAGTCAGACTAGCGGGGCATACAATGAGCAGTTCTTC
CASSQTSGAYNEQFF
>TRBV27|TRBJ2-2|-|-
TGTGCCAGCAGTCCGGCCGGGACATCGAACACCGGGGAGCTGTTTTTT
CASSPAGTSNTGELFF
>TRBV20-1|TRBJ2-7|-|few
TGCAGTGTGGGCCCGGAAAGAGAGCAGTACTTC
CSVGPEREQYF
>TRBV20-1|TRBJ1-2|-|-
TGCAGTGCTAGAGATTGGGGGCGGCACTATGGCTACACCTTC
CSARDWGRHYGYTF
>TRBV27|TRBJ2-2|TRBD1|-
TGTGCCAGCAAAAGGGGGCGCGACACCGGGGAGCTGTTTTTT
CASKRGRDTGELFF
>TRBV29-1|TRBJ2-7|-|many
TGCAGCGTTTCTCAGGGCCCCACCTACGAGCAGTACTTC
CSVSQGPTYEQYF
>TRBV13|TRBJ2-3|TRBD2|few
TGTGCCAGCGGACGCCCCGGGACTAGCGGGAGAGCCGACACAGATACGCAGTATTTT
CASGRPGTSGRADTDTQYF
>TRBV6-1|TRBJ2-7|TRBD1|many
TGTGCCAGCACCCTGTCGGCAGGGGGCTACGAGCAGTACTTC
CASTLSAGGYEQYF
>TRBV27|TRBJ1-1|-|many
TGTGCCAGCAGTTCATACTTGACAGGAGGGAGGACTGAAGCTTTCTTT
CASSSYLTGGRTEAFF